The source of this TCR beta chain is a study of beta chain features in type 1 diabetes. Every bit of the isolated RNA underwent reverse transcription, so sequencing read expressed TCRB transcripts. TCRdb keeps only in-frame clones here, not all; method: immunoSEQ multiplex PCR. The sample contains 500,000 to 800,000 clones, roughly an eighth of which appear only once. Trimming removed 4 bases at V and 4 bases at J, with 16 bases between. The CDR3 runs to 15 residues. Germline lookup yields CDR1 SGHAT and CDR2 FQNNGV. A remark on this clone: Its target is unknown.

Findings of the study overall: Moderate yet significant TCRB CDR3 shortening was seen in Type 1 diabetes patients in all four CD4+ subsets.

The material sequenced was naive CD4+ T cells from blood. The chain has TRBV11-2 and TRBJ2-5; the D gene is possibly TRBD1 (5 bases). This TCR came from a man aged 25 to 45 with type 1 diabetes. As DNA, the CDR3 is TGTGCCAGCAGCTACGGGCGGACGGACATAGAGACCCAGTACTTC. Translation gives CASSYGRTDIETQYF. Drawing the rest from reference TRBV11-2 and TRBJ2-5, the complete variable domain is EAGVAQSPRYKIIEKRQSVAFWCNPISGHATLYWYQQILGQGPKLLIQFQNNGVVDDSQLPKDRFSAERLKGVDSTLKIQPAKLEDSAVYLCASSYGRTDIETQYFGPGTRLLVL.